Shown below are 19 T cell receptor beta chains from a single sample sequenced in a study of Ad26.COV2.S vaccination and SARS-CoV-2 variants. Some clones are missing from TCRdb's copy, which holds only in-frame ones; the method was immunoSEQ multiplex PCR. The sample includes about 430,000 clones, about 93% of them seen just once. Treatment in this sample: some 20 received Ad26.COV2.S at low or high dose, single or two shots; 5 received placebo; per-sample allocation not given. The study sampled participants on day 63 after the first vaccine or placebo injection. The sequenced sample was peripheral blood, obtained in a trial of Ad26.COV2.S vaccine versus placebo. These receptors all come from a person aged 18-60 years who received the Ad26.COV2.S COVID-19 vaccine or a placebo.

This clone was observed a single time. The chain uses TRBV18 and TRBJ1-5, with TRBD1 as a possible D gene (5 bases). There are 17 residues in the CDR3. Trimming removed 2 bases at V and 0 bases at J, with 14 bases between. The germline V gene encodes CDR1 KGHSH and CDR2 LQKENI. CDR3 bases: TGTGCCAGCTCACCAGATGACAGACTCTATAGCAATCAGCCCCAGCATTTT. Protein sequence: CASSPDDRLYSNQPQHF. The full variable domain, completed using reference TRBV18 and TRBJ1-5, is NAGVMQNPRHLVRRRGQEARLRCSPMKGHSHVYWYRQLPEEGLKFMVYLQKENIIDESGMPKERFSAEFPKEGPSILRIQQVVRGDSAAYFCASSPDDRLYSNQPQHFGDGTRLSIL.

V and J are TRBV6-2 or TRBV6-3 and TRBJ2-1; D gene uncertain. CDR3 length equals 16 residues. Trimming removed 2 bases from V and 5 bases from J, with 16 bases in between. Per the germline V gene, CDR1 is MNHEY and CDR2 is SVGEGT. As DNA, the CDR3 is TGTGCCAGCAGTTACACCGCTTCCCGGCTTAACAATGAGCAGTTCTTC. Amino acid sequence: CASSYTASRLNNEQFF.

V and J are TRBV27 and TRBJ2-7; 10 bases line up with TRBD1. Trimming took 6 bases from V and 7 from J; bases not matched to a gene: 12. Germline V CDR1 and CDR2: MNHEY, SMNVEV (reference sequence). The CDR3 extends over 15 amino acids. This chain's CDR3 is CASSQPGTGAREQYF. In DNA, the CDR3 is TGTGCCAGCAGCCAGCCCGGGACAGGGGCTCGGGAGCAGTACTTC.

The rearrangement links TRBV6-5 to TRBJ2-5, with D perhaps matching TRBD1 (5 bases). Per the germline V gene, CDR1 is MNHEY and CDR2 is SVGAGI. CDR3 length: 11 residues. V lost 6 bases and J lost 5, with 7 bases in between. The CDR3 DNA follows: TGTGCCAGCAGAAAGGGGGAGACCCAGTACTTC. It translates to CASRKGETQYF.

The V and J genes are TRBV7-9 and TRBJ1-4; 7 positions agree with TRBD1. The ends lost 1 base at V and 0 bases at J; junction bases unmatched: 8. The germline V gene encodes CDR1 SEHNR and CDR2 FQNEAQ (reference sequence). This CDR3 is 18 amino acids long. The CDR3 loop is CASSLDPRQGSTNEKLFF. The CDR3 DNA reads TGTGCCAGCAGCTTAGACCCAAGACAGGGCTCAACTAATGAAAAACTGTTTTTT.

V usage is TRBV19 and J usage is TRBJ2-2; tentative D call: TRBD2 (6 bases). The CDR3 is made up of 15 amino acids. CDR1 is LNHDA, CDR2 SQIVND, per germline (reference sequence). Deletions cut 3 bases from V and 5 bases from J, with 13 bases between. CDR3 nucleotide sequence: TGTGCCAGTAGTATTTTGGCGGGACCAACCGGGGAGCTGTTTTTT. Protein sequence: CASSILAGPTGELFF.

The chain has TRBV6-5 and TRBJ1-2; 8 bases line up with TRBD1. V dropped 4 bases and J dropped 1; count of bases not matched to a gene: 5. The germline gives CDR1 MNHEY, CDR2 SVGAGI. The CDR3 is 15 amino acids. The DNA of the CDR3 is TGTGCCAGCAGTTCACAGGGGGGGAATAACTATGGCTACACCTTC. Translation gives CASSSQGGNNYGYTF.

The CDR3 loop is CASSLGGPTGELFF. The CDR3 bases are TGTGCCAGCAGCTTAGGCGGGCCCACCGGGGAGCTGTTTTTT. V gene TRBV7-2 combines with J gene TRBJ2-2; possible D gene TRBD2, 5 bases. Germline CDR1 is SGHTA and CDR2 is FQGNSA. Trimming took off 1 base at V and 4 bases at J, with 7 bases between the two ends. The CDR3 covers 14 residues.

The V gene is TRBV6-2 or TRBV6-3, the J gene TRBJ2-2, with D possibly being TRBD1 (7 bases). This CDR3 is 15 amino acids long. Germline CDR1 reads MNHEY; CDR2 reads SVGEGT. The V and J ends lost 4 bases and 5 bases respectively, with 14 bases between them. In DNA, the CDR3 is TGTGCCAGCAGTTCGTTACAGGGGAGGACCGGGGAGCTGTTTTTT. It is translated as CASSSLQGRTGELFF.

The V call is TRBV4-3, the J call TRBJ2-7, with unresolved D. Germline V gene data show CDR1 as LGHNA and CDR2 as YSLEER. V shed 0 bases and J shed 2 bases, with 5 bases lying between them. The CDR3 consists of 13 residues. The CDR3 coding sequence is TGCGCCAGCAGCCAAGAGAGAACCTACGAGCAGTACTTC. This codes for CASSQERTYEQYF.

This clone has a single count. V gene TRBV3-1 (or the pseudogene TRBV3-2) combines with J gene TRBJ2-7; 7 bases match TRBD2. Germline loops: CDR1 LGHDT, CDR2 YNNKEL (reference sequence). There are 14 residues in the CDR3. V lost 3 bases, J lost 5 bases, and 7 bases stayed unmatched. In DNA form, the CDR3 reads TGTGCCAGCAGCCAGAATCCTAGCGGCCACGAGCAGTACTTC. Translating it yields CASSQNPSGHEQYF.

The gene calls are TRBV9 and TRBJ2-3; D may be TRBD1 (6 bases). Germline assignment: CDR1 SGDLS and CDR2 YYNGEE. There are 15 residues in the CDR3. Between the trimmed V and J ends, which lost 0 bases and 4 bases, there was a span of 12 bases. Here the CDR3 DNA reads TGTGCCAGCAGCGTAGTTCAGGGGTGTTCAGATACGCAGTATTTT. Translation: CASSVVQGCSDTQYF.

The rearrangement links TRBV27 to TRBJ1-2; no definite D call. This CDR3 comprises 13 residues. CDR1 is MNHEY and CDR2 is SMNVEV in the germline V gene (reference sequence). The ends were cut back, 6 bases at V and 1 base at J, with 9 bases in the middle. The CDR3 sequence is CASRVGSNYGYTF. The CDR3 DNA follows: TGTGCCAGCAGGGTAGGGAGTAACTATGGCTACACCTTC.

V is TRBV11-2 and J is TRBJ2-1; TRBD2 matches at 8 bases. The CDR3 loop spans 16 amino acids. Germline V gene lookup returns CDR1 SGHAT and CDR2 FQNNGV. V trimming: 5 bases; J trimming: 4 bases; junction bases outside the gene matches: 10. DNA of the CDR3: TGTGCCAGCAGCCCCCTTACTAGCGGTCGGTACAATGAGCAGTTCTTC. Residues: CASSPLTSGRYNEQFF.

The genes are TRBV7-9 and TRBJ2-5, with no clear D. Germline-derived CDR1 and CDR2 are SEHNR and FQNEAQ (reference sequence). Trimming cost V 6 bases and J 10 bases, with 15 bases left between them. There are 12 residues in the CDR3. This CDR3 reads CASRPTGVGQYF. CDR3 bases: TGTGCCAGCAGACCCACCGGAGTGGGCCAGTACTTC.

The chain couples TRBV5-5 to TRBJ1-1; D is uncertain. V lost 4 bases to trimming and J lost 0 bases, with 7 bases between them. The CDR3 loop spans 13 amino acids. Per germline, CDR1 SGHKS and CDR2 YYEKEE (reference sequence). CDR3 DNA sequence: TGTGCCAGCAGCCCGGACGTGAACACTGAAGCTTTCTTT. Its protein product is CASSPDVNTEAFF.

The J gene is TRBJ1-2, the V gene TRBV20-1, with 8 bases identical to TRBD1. Germline V gives CDR1 DFQATT, CDR2 SNEGSKA (reference sequence). The V and J ends lost 3 bases and 6 bases, in that order; junction bases with no gene match: 6. The CDR3 consists of 13 residues. This CDR3 is CSASGGQGDGYTF. CDR3 coding DNA: TGCAGTGCTAGTGGAGGACAGGGTGATGGCTACACCTTC.

J is TRBJ2-1 and V is TRBV29-1, with D tentatively TRBD1 or TRBD2 (5 bases each). Trimming took 0 bases from V and 4 from J, leaving 13 bases between them. The CDR3 has 15 amino acids. CDR1 and CDR2 (germline): SQVTM, ANQGSEA. CDR3 sequence reads: CSVEDPPEGYNEQFF. DNA for the CDR3: TGCAGCGTTGAAGATCCCCCCGAGGGGTACAATGAGCAGTTCTTC.

The chain uses TRBV2 and TRBJ2-3; TRBD2 matches 10 bases. Germline CDR1 SNHLY, CDR2 FYNNEI. The J segment lost 4 bases and the V segment lost 5 bases, leaving 6 bases of the junction unmatched. This CDR3 comprises 15 residues. CDR3 bases: TGTGCCAGCAGTTTGGGAGCGGGAGGGCCAGATACGCAGTATTTT. It translates to CASSLGAGGPDTQYF.